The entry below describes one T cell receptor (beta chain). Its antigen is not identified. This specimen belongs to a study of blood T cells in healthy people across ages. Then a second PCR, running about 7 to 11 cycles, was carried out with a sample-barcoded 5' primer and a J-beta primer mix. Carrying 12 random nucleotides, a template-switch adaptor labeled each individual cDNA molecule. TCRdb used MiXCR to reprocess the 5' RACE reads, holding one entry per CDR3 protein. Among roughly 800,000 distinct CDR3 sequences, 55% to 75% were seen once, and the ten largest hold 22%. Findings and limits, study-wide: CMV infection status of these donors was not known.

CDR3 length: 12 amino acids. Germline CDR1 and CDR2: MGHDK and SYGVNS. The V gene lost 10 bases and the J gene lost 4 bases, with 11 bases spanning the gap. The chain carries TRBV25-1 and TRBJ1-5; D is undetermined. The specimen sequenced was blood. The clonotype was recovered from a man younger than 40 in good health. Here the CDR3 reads CANKGQNQPQHF. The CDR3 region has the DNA TGTGCCAACAAAGGCCAGAATCAGCCCCAGCATTTT.